This T cell receptor (beta chain) was captured by sequencing in a study of T cell responses to AZD1222 COVID-19 vaccine. Germline V CDR1 and CDR2: SGHRS, YFSETQ. Trimming removed 4 bases at V and 8 bases at J, with 15 bases between. The CDR3 covers 13 residues. Regarding the study as a whole: The study identified only six AZD1222 recipients as seropositive at baseline. It should be noted that donors were predominantly white British and more often female, and clonal diversity was possibly underestimated.

Here immunoSEQ multiplex PCR was the method, and the copy in TCRdb shows in-frame clones only, minus some. The sample has 50,000 to 55,000 clones; around 85% are singletons. This clone was observed a single time. Its antigen is still unknown. The V call is TRBV5-1, the J call TRBJ1-2; D is undetermined. Sequencing used peripheral blood, obtained on day 0 of AZD1222 vaccination. This receptor was identified in an adult in good health. CDR3 nucleotides: TGCGCCAGCAGCGCTCTGGACGGGAAAGGCTACACCTTC. The encoded protein is CASSALDGKGYTF.